What follows are 26 T cell receptor beta chains derived from one specimen sequenced in a study of T cell responses to AZD1222 COVID-19 vaccine. Here immunoSEQ multiplex PCR was the method, and the copy in TCRdb shows in-frame clones only, minus some. The sample yields 85,000 to 100,000 clones, roughly 90% seen once. The sequencing here drew on peripheral blood, taken on day 0 of AZD1222 vaccination. The receptors were gathered from an adult in good health.

This clone was observed a single time. The chain recombines TRBV9 with TRBJ2-7; 11 nucleotides align to TRBD2. The CDR3 has 16 amino acids. Germline CDR1 and CDR2: SGDLS and YYNGEE. The V segment lost 0 bases and the J segment 0 bases; nucleotides outside the gene matches: 2. The CDR3 nucleotides read TGTGCCAGCAGCGTAGGCGGGACTAGCGGCTCCTACGAGCAGTACTTC. Translation: CASSVGGTSGSYEQYF.

The V call is TRBV18, the J call TRBJ1-4; no definite D call. The CDR3 spans 14 residues. Per the germline V gene, CDR1 is KGHSH and CDR2 is LQKENI. V lost 3 bases, J lost 5 bases, and 10 bases lay in between. The CDR3 region has the DNA TGTGCCAGCTCACCCAGAAGGCCAAATGAAAAACTGTTTTTT. This sequence encodes CASSPRRPNEKLFF.

The chain employs TRBV11-2 and TRBJ2-7; 10 bases line up with TRBD1. Trimming at V came to 6 bases and at J to 4 bases, leaving 6 bases not matched to a gene. The CDR3 runs to 14 residues. Looked up from germline, CDR1 is SGHAT and CDR2 is FQNNGV. The CDR3 nucleotides read TGTGCCAGCAGACCAGGACAGGGGGTTTACGAGCAGTACTTC. Protein product: CASRPGQGVYEQYF.

Of note for this clone: An end of the junction does not agree with germline; a read error may underlie this. The chain uses TRBV27 and TRBJ2-2, with 8 bases lining up with TRBD1. This CDR3 has 14 residues. Germline values: CDR1 MNHEY, CDR2 SMNVEV (reference sequence). CDR3 DNA: TGTGCCAGCAGCCCACAGGACAGGGTCGGGGGGCTGTTTTTT. It translates to CASSPQDRVGGLFF.

This clone occurred once. The chain couples TRBV7-9 to TRBJ2-1, with 12 bases aligning to TRBD1. The CDR3 spans 17 residues. Per germline, CDR1 SEHNR and CDR2 FQNEAQ (reference sequence). Losses at the gene ends were 6 bases for V and 2 bases for J; bases not matched to a gene: 8. The CDR3 here is CASRSGTGGLTYNEQFF. In nucleotides, the CDR3 is TGTGCCAGCAGATCCGGGACAGGGGGCCTCACCTACAATGAGCAGTTCTTC.

This chain connects TRBV19 to TRBJ2-7, with 13 bases that match TRBD2. The CDR3 length is 16 residues. Germline V CDR1 and CDR2: LNHDA, SQIVND (reference sequence). After removal of 5 bases from V and 2 bases from J, the junction contained 6 bases not matched to a gene. The CDR3 loop is CASSPTTSGGTYEQYF. The DNA of the CDR3 is TGTGCCAGTAGTCCAACGACTAGCGGGGGGACCTACGAGCAGTACTTC.

The J gene is TRBJ1-1, the V gene TRBV28; TRBD1 is a possible D gene (5 bases). The V end lost 7 bases, the J end lost 5 bases, and 17 bases lay between the germline ends. The CDR3 loop spans 14 amino acids. Per germline, CDR1 MDHEN and CDR2 SYDVKM. CDR3 DNA: TGTGCCAGCACCCCCTGGGGGGGGAGGACTGAAGCTTTCTTT. It is translated as CASTPWGGRTEAFF.

V gene TRBV11-1 combines with J gene TRBJ2-3; weak D call: TRBD1 (5 bases). The CDR3 is 14 residues long. V lost 5 bases, J lost 0 bases, and 9 bases lay in between. Germline CDR1 reads SGHAT; CDR2 reads FQDESV (reference sequence). The CDR3 is CASSPQGSTDTQYF. CDR3 nucleotide sequence: TGTGCCAGCAGCCCGCAGGGTAGCACAGATACGCAGTATTTT. The full variable domain, its missing parts supplied by reference TRBV11-1 and TRBJ2-3, is EAEVAQSPRYKITEKSQAVAFWCDPISGHATLYWYRQILGQGPELLVQFQDESVVDDSQLPKDRFSAERLKGVDSTLKIQPAELGDSAMYLCASSPQGSTDTQYFGPGTRLTVL.

This rearrangement joins TRBV18 to TRBJ2-7; 8 bases match TRBD2. J was trimmed by 1 base and V by 0 bases; bases with no gene match: 5. Germline V gene lookup returns CDR1 KGHSH and CDR2 LQKENI. CDR3 length: 16 residues. CDR3 protein: CASSPPVAGGSYEQYF. The CDR3 coding sequence is TGTGCCAGCTCACCACCGGTGGCGGGGGGTTCCTACGAGCAGTACTTC.

The gene calls are TRBV19 and TRBJ1-2, with no clear D. The CDR3 runs 14 residues. The germline V gene has CDR1 LNHDA and CDR2 SQIVND (reference sequence). Trimming shortened V by 4 bases and J by 4 bases, and 13 bases separated the two germline ends. CDR3 nucleotides: TGTGCCAGTAGTACCCCGACGGGAAGCTATGGCTACACCTTC. This encodes CASSTPTGSYGYTF. Full variable domain (missing parts from reference TRBV19 and TRBJ1-2): DGGITQSPKYLFRKEGQNVTLSCEQNLNHDAMYWYRQDPGQGLRLIYYSQIVNDFQKGDIAEGYSVSREKKESFPLTVTSAQKNPTAFYLCASSTPTGSYGYTFGSGTRLTVV.

The rearrangement uses TRBV16 and TRBJ1-5, with D perhaps matching TRBD1 (6 bases). CDR1 and CDR2 (germline): KGHSY, FQNENV. V lost 5 bases, J lost 3 bases, and 11 bases lay in between. This CDR3 is 14 amino acids long. CDR3 nucleotides: TGTGCCAGCAGCAATCGGGACACCAATCAGCCCCAGCATTTT. Its protein product is CASSNRDTNQPQHF.

The rearrangement joins TRBV19 to TRBJ2-3; TRBD2 matches 10 bases. Unmatched junction bases numbered 8, after V lost 8 bases and J lost 0 bases. The CDR3 has 16 residues. The germline gives CDR1 LNHDA, CDR2 SQIVND (reference sequence). The CDR3 region has the DNA TGTGCCAGTGGCCAGCGGGGGGGTCCTAGCACAGATACGCAGTATTTT. This gives the protein CASGQRGGPSTDTQYF.

This sequence joins TRBV6-1 and TRBJ1-3; D ambiguous. The germline V gene has CDR1 MNHNS and CDR2 SASEGT. The CDR3 extends over 16 amino acids. The V and J ends lost 2 bases and 0 bases respectively, with 11 bases between them. DNA for the CDR3: TGTGCCAGCAGTGAAATCTCACCTTACTCTGGAAACACCATATATTTT. Translated: CASSEISPYSGNTIYF.

J is TRBJ1-6 and V is TRBV6-6; D is unclear. The V end was cut by 6 bases, the J end by 9 bases, with 15 bases between. From germline, CDR1 is MNHNY and CDR2 SVGAGI (reference sequence). The CDR3 is made up of 14 amino acids. CDR3 sequence: CASSPLGMSSPLHF. The CDR3, as DNA: TGTGCCAGCAGCCCATTAGGGATGAGTTCACCCCTCCACTTT.

The chain couples TRBV9 to TRBJ2-3, with D unclear. Trimming removed 0 bases from V and 7 bases from J, with 15 bases in between. This CDR3 spans 15 amino acids. Germline V gives CDR1 SGDLS, CDR2 YYNGEE. CDR3 residues: CASSVEGPVANTQYF. CDR3 in DNA: TGTGCCAGCAGCGTAGAGGGTCCCGTGGCAAATACGCAGTATTTT. The full variable domain, in which reference TRBV9 and TRBJ2-3 provide the parts outside the CDR3, is DSGVTQTPKHLITATGQRVTLRCSPRSGDLSVYWYQQSLDQGLQFLIQYYNGEERAKGNILERFSAQQFPDLHSELNLSSLELGDSALYFCASSVEGPVANTQYFGPGTRLTVL.

The chain couples TRBV18 to TRBJ2-3, with D perhaps matching TRBD1 or TRBD2 (5 bases each). The germline gives CDR1 KGHSH, CDR2 LQKENI. The CDR3 spans 15 residues. V dropped 2 bases and J dropped 3 bases, with 12 bases sitting between them. CDR3 sequence reads: CASSPAGDGTDTQYF. In DNA form, the CDR3 reads TGTGCCAGCTCACCAGCCGGGGACGGGACAGATACGCAGTATTTT.

The chain recombines TRBV10-1 with TRBJ2-7; no definite D call. V was pared by 9 bases and J by 3 bases, with 15 bases between. The CDR3 is 13 residues long. CDR1 is WNHNN and CDR2 is SYGVQD in the germline V gene (reference sequence). CDR3 sequence: CASRTLHHYEQYF. CDR3 bases: TGCGCCAGTCGGACCCTCCACCACTACGAGCAGTACTTC.

The chain is built from TRBV7-9 and TRBJ2-7, with a tentative D call TRBD1 (6 bases). Germline V gives CDR1 SEHNR, CDR2 FQNEAQ (reference sequence). This CDR3 region has 14 residues. Trimming pared 3 bases from V and 4 bases from J, leaving 13 bases between. The CDR3 coding sequence is TGTGCCAGCAGCTTGACAGGATCGGGTTACGAGCAGTACTTC. Translated, it gives CASSLTGSGYEQYF. The variable domain in full, with the rest retrieved from reference TRBV7-9 and TRBJ2-7, is DTGVSQNPRHKITKRGQNVTFRCDPISEHNRLYWYRQTLGQGPEFLTYFQNEAQLEKSRLLSDRFSAERPKGSFSTLEIQRTEQGDSAMYLCASSLTGSGYEQYFGPGTRLTVT.

This chain's CDR3 is CASSLGQGRHYGYTF. The CDR3 nucleotides are TGTGCCAGCAGCCTAGGACAGGGGAGGCACTATGGCTACACCTTC. The chain combines TRBV7-9 with TRBJ1-2, with 9 bases lining up with TRBD1. The germline V gene has CDR1 SEHNR and CDR2 FQNEAQ (reference sequence). J lost 3 bases, V lost 5 bases, and 7 bases had no gene match. CDR3 length: 15 amino acids.

J is TRBJ1-1 and V is TRBV5-4, with a weak D call TRBD1 (6 bases). This CDR3 is built from 14 residues. V was trimmed by 6 bases and J by 4 bases, leaving 16 bases between them. Germline loops: CDR1 SGHNT, CDR2 YYREEE (reference sequence). The CDR3 here is CASNPTQGSTEAFF. The CDR3 coding sequence is TGTGCCAGCAATCCTACCCAGGGGAGCACTGAAGCTTTCTTT.

The gene calls are TRBV4-2 and TRBJ1-6; no clear D. Trimming left V 0 bases short and J 10 bases short, with 7 bases between. Germline assignment: CDR1 LGHNA and CDR2 YNFKEQ. The CDR3 spans 13 residues. The CDR3 loop reads CASSQDEGSPLHF. CDR3 DNA: TGTGCCAGCAGCCAAGATGAAGGGTCACCCCTCCACTTT.

V usage is TRBV29-1 and J usage is TRBJ2-7; D perhaps matches TRBD2 (6 bases). V lost 7 bases and J lost 1, with 17 bases in between. Looked up from germline, CDR1 is SQVTM and CDR2 is ANQGSEA. This CDR3 region has 14 residues. CDR3 sequence: CSALGGAFSYEQYF. The CDR3 bases are TGCAGCGCCCTCGGCGGGGCGTTTTCCTACGAGCAGTACTTC.

Comments on this clone: One junction end does not reproduce the germline sequence, and a read error may be involved. The chain uses TRBV19 and TRBJ2-5; D is tentatively TRBD1 or TRBD2 (6 bases each). The germline V gene encodes CDR1 LNHDA and CDR2 SQIVND (reference sequence). The CDR3 has 16 residues. The chain's CDR3 is CACSIGRGLVGETQYF. The CDR3 region has the DNA TGTGCCTGTAGTATAGGCCGGGGGCTAGTCGGGGAGACCCAGTACTTC.

The genes are TRBV28 and TRBJ1-4; TRBD1 might be the D (5 bases). The V gene's germline CDR1 is MDHEN and CDR2 SYDVKM. The V and J ends lost 2 bases and 7 bases respectively, with 11 bases between them. The CDR3 runs to 14 residues. The CDR3 nucleotides read TGTGCCAGCAGTTTAGCAGGGTATAGTGAAAAACTGTTTTTT. Protein sequence: CASSLAGYSEKLFF.

The V and J genes are TRBV5-4 and TRBJ2-3, with TRBD1 as a possible D gene (6 bases). The V end lost 2 bases, the J end lost 0 bases, and 10 bases lay between the germline ends. CDR3 size: 15 residues. Germline loops: CDR1 SGHNT, CDR2 YYREEE (reference sequence). The CDR3 DNA follows: TGTGCCAGCAGCTTACCAGGGGTAAGCACAGATACGCAGTATTTT. This sequence encodes CASSLPGVSTDTQYF.

This clone was seen only a few times. The chain recombines TRBV12-3 or TRBV12-4 with TRBJ2-2; unclear D gene. The CDR3 is 11 residues long. V was cut by 9 bases and J by 2 bases, with 4 bases left in between. CDR3 region: CASSNTGELFF. DNA for the CDR3: TGTGCCAGTTCTAACACCGGGGAGCTGTTTTTT.